The T cell receptor beta chain under discussion was sequenced for a study of blood T cell repertoires in COVID-19. Background on the study: Acute-phase and convalescent COVID-19 samples originated in the United States, Italy and Spain. T cells, B-cell-depleted T cells, or PBMCs supplied cDNA or gDNA.

The V gene's germline CDR1 is LGHDT and CDR2 YNNKEL (reference sequence). This CDR3 spans 16 amino acids. V dropped 0 bases and J dropped 0 bases, with 9 bases sitting between them. Original processing methods: For nucleated cells, counts were estimated from reference gene primer amplification. The table came from immunoSEQ multiplex PCR; TCRdb's copy has only in-frame clones and leaves some out. V, J and clone size reflect that table, while D and trimming were determined from the DNA. The repertoire holds about 33,000 clones, with about 85% as singletons. The V call is TRBV3-1 (or the pseudogene TRBV3-2), the J call TRBJ1-5; D remains ambiguous. This receptor was identified in a human donor in a cohort sampled during active COVID-19. Sequenced sample: peripheral blood. The CDR3 DNA reads TGTGCCAGCAGCCAAGAGACAAATTATAGCAATCAGCCCCAGCATTTT. Protein: CASSQETNYSNQPQHF.